One and the same sample provided the 24 T cell receptor beta chains below, sequenced in a study of molecular identifiers for immune sequencing clone quantification. TCRdb reanalysed the PCR reads using MiXCR and keeps one entry per CDR3 protein. The sample has 300,000 to 400,000 distinct CDR3 sequences, under 25% seen once; the top ten hold around 0.7%. Sequenced: naive CD8+ T cells from blood, with Jurkat cell RNA spiked in. Subset defined: FACS-sorted CD8+CD4-CCR7+CD45RA+ naive T cells. The receptors were gathered from a human donor in good health. Some libraries in this study had Jurkat cell RNA spiked in.

This clonotype was observed many times. The V gene is TRBV12-3 or TRBV12-4, the J gene TRBJ2-7; 14 nucleotides line up with TRBD2. This CDR3 contains 15 residues. V shed 5 bases, J shed 2 bases, and the junction held 2 bases outside the gene matches. CDR3 protein: CASSGTSGSPYEQYF. The DNA for the CDR3 is TGTGCCAGCAGTGGGACTAGCGGGAGTCCCTACGAGCAGTACTTC.

This clonotype was seen more than once but under ten times. The chain employs TRBV18 and TRBJ1-1; 7 bases are a match to TRBD1. Germline CDR1 and CDR2: KGHSH and LQKENI. The length of the CDR3 is 12 residues. Trimming took 6 bases from V and 4 from J; bases not matched to a gene: 2. The CDR3 sequence is CASSDRATEAFF. DNA of the CDR3: TGTGCCAGCTCTGACAGGGCCACTGAAGCTTTCTTT.

V gene TRBV28 combines with J gene TRBJ2-1, with TRBD2 identical over 9 bases. The CDR3 has 15 residues. Germline CDR1 MDHEN, CDR2 SYDVKM. Germline trimming cut 5 bases from V and 3 bases from J; bases unmatched to any gene: 5. CDR3 DNA: TGTGCCAGCAGTCCCCTAGCGGGATTCTACAATGAGCAGTTCTTC. Translation: CASSPLAGFYNEQFF.

Details on this clonotype: At one end, the junction sequence differs from germline, possibly due to a read error. The chain recombines TRBV7-9 with TRBJ2-1; the D is unclear. Germline lookup yields CDR1 SEHNR and CDR2 FQNEAQ (reference sequence). The CDR3 has 15 residues. CDR3 nucleotide sequence: TGTGCCAGCAGCCTTCAGCCGGGCTCCTACAATGAGCAGCTCTTC. As protein: CASSLQPGSYNEQLF. The variable domain in full, completed from reference TRBV7-9 and TRBJ2-1, reads DTGVSQNPRHKITKRGQNVTFRCDPISEHNRLYWYRQTLGQGPEFLTYFQNEAQLEKSRLLSDRFSAERPKGSFSTLEIQRTEQGDSAMYLCASSLQPGSYNEQLFGPGTRLTVL.

This clonotype has just one count. A much bigger clone sits one base away, suggesting this may be a read error. The chain links TRBV7-9 to TRBJ2-5; tentative D call: TRBD2 (6 bases). The germline gives CDR1 SEHNR, CDR2 FQNEAQ (reference sequence). This CDR3 has 17 amino acids. The DNA for the CDR3 is TGTGCCAGCAGCTTAAAGGGACTCACCCTGTCCCAAGACACCCAGTACTTC. Translating gives CASSLKGLTLSQDTQYF.

Here the CDR3 reads CSVESRETPYEQYF. The DNA for the CDR3 is TGCAGCGTTGAGAGCAGGGAAACCCCCTACGAGCAGTACTTC. This chain uses TRBV29-1 with TRBJ2-7; perhaps TRBD1 as D (5 bases). Germline V gene sequence: CDR1 SQVTM, CDR2 ANQGSEA. Trimming stripped 3 bases from V and 2 bases from J, with 14 bases between. The CDR3 consists of 14 residues.

The sample holds a few counts of this clonotype. The gene calls are TRBV4-2 and TRBJ2-2; 9 nucleotides line up with TRBD2. V shed 1 base and J 6 bases; nucleotides not matched to a gene: 9. Germline V gene lookup returns CDR1 LGHNA and CDR2 YNFKEQ. The CDR3 length is 17 residues. The CDR3, as DNA: TGTGCCAGCAGCCAAGGTTTTAGCGGGAGTTTTTCCGGGGAGCTGTTTTTT. Its translation is CASSQGFSGSFSGELFF.

This clonotype has only one observation. The chain uses TRBV2 and TRBJ2-3; 7 nucleotides match TRBD2. The CDR3 runs to 15 residues. The ends lost 8 bases at V and 0 bases at J; junction bases unmatched: 8. Germline-derived CDR1 and CDR2 are SNHLY and FYNNEI. The CDR3 nucleotides read TGTGCCAGCCTCTGGGGGGGGGACAGCACAGATACGCAGTATTTT. This codes for CASLWGGDSTDTQYF.

Turning to this clonotype: Just one base apart from a much larger clone, this may be a read error. V usage is TRBV28 and J usage is TRBJ2-3, with no clear D. Germline loops: CDR1 MDHEN, CDR2 SYDVKM. This CDR3 has 13 amino acids. The CDR3 coding sequence is TGTGCCGGCAGTTTGGGGTTCACAGATACGCAGTATTTT. Protein: CAGSLGFTDTQYF.

The rearrangement uses TRBV12-3 or TRBV12-4 and TRBJ2-3; the D is unclear. CDR3 length: 12 residues. With 11 bases removed from V and 1 base from J, the gap between germline ends came to 10 bases. The DNA for the CDR3 is TGTGCCGGTTCTCACGGCACAGATACGCAGTATTTT. The encoded protein is CAGSHGTDTQYF.

Details on this clonotype: This may be a read error: a much more frequent sequence differs by one nucleotide. This rearrangement joins TRBV13 to TRBJ2-2; 7 nucleotides match TRBD1. The CDR3 runs 17 residues. The germline V gene has CDR1 PRHDT and CDR2 FYEKMQ (reference sequence). Here the CDR3 DNA reads TGTGCCAGCAGCTTAGTAGACAGGGAGATGGACACCAGGGAGCTGTTTTTT. Translation: CASSLVDREMDTRELFF.

A note on this clonotype: This may come from a read error, since a much larger clone is one base off. The chain links TRBV25-1 to TRBJ2-5; tentative D call: TRBD1 (5 bases). Trimming took off 8 bases at V and 4 bases at J, with 14 bases between the two ends. Germline V gives CDR1 MGHDK, CDR2 SYGVNS. The CDR3 has 13 residues. The CDR3 spells CASGWTRRETQYF. CDR3 DNA sequence: TGTGCCAGCGGTTGGACAAGGCGAGAGACCCAGTACTTC.

This clonotype was observed a handful of times. V gene TRBV13 combines with J gene TRBJ2-7; D is possibly TRBD2 (5 bases). Per germline, CDR1 PRHDT and CDR2 FYEKMQ (reference sequence). Trimming removed 5 bases from V and 7 bases from J, with 18 bases in between. The CDR3 spans 14 residues. The CDR3 loop reads CASSLLTEPGEQYF. For the CDR3, the DNA is TGTGCCAGCAGCCTTCTCACGGAGCCGGGAGAGCAGTACTTC.

This chain uses TRBV7-9 with TRBJ2-3, with TRBD2 identical over 7 bases. The ends lost 7 bases at V and 8 bases at J; junction bases unmatched: 18. Germline CDR1 reads SEHNR; CDR2 reads FQNEAQ (reference sequence). This CDR3 is built from 16 residues. The CDR3 loop is CASISAASGPGGTQYF. The DNA of the CDR3 is TGTGCCAGCATCTCGGCGGCTAGCGGTCCGGGTGGTACGCAGTATTTT.

This clonotype showed up many times. This sequence joins TRBV27 and TRBJ2-1, with TRBD2 matching 8 bases. CDR1 is MNHEY and CDR2 is SMNVEV in the germline V gene (reference sequence). This CDR3 is built from 15 residues. Trimming removed 8 bases from V and 8 bases from J; junction bases left unmatched: 14. The CDR3 nucleotides read TGTGCCAGCTCCTCTCCGGGACTAGGGGCCCATGAGCAGTTCTTC. Amino acids: CASSSPGLGAHEQFF.

This rearrangement joins TRBV30 to TRBJ1-1; D gene unclear. Germline V lookup: CDR1 GTSNPN, CDR2 SVGIG (reference sequence). This CDR3 is 10 amino acids long. V was clipped by 3 bases and J by 3 bases, with 2 bases between them. For the CDR3, the DNA is TGTGCCTGGAGATACACTGAAGCTTTCTTT. Translated: CAWRYTEAFF. The complete variable domain, with remaining parts taken from reference TRBV30 and TRBJ1-1, reads SQTIHQWPATLVQPVGSPLSLECTVEGTSNPNLYWYRQAAGRGLQLLFYSVGIGQISSEVPQNLSASRPQDRQFILSSKKLLLSDSGFYLCAWRYTEAFFGQGTRLTVV.

The chain is built from TRBV7-2 and TRBJ2-7; 13 bases match TRBD2. CDR3 length: 16 residues. The germline V gene has CDR1 SGHTA and CDR2 FQGNSA. Trimming cost V 5 bases and J 1 base; bases outside gene matches: 5. This CDR3 reads CASSRTSGGRSYEQYF. As DNA, the CDR3 is TGTGCCAGCAGCCGGACTAGCGGGGGACGGTCCTACGAGCAGTACTTC.

The chain combines TRBV11-2 with TRBJ2-7, with TRBD2 matching over 7 bases. With 3 bases clipped from V and 3 bases from J, the junction kept 11 bases outside the gene matches. The V gene's germline CDR1 is SGHAT and CDR2 FQNNGV. The length of the CDR3 is 16 residues. CDR3 region: CASSFSAGEGRYEQYF. The DNA for the CDR3 is TGTGCCAGCAGCTTTTCCGCCGGGGAGGGCCGCTACGAGCAGTACTTC.

Worth noting for this clonotype: A much larger clone lies one base from this, so it may be a read error. The chain employs TRBV7-9 and TRBJ2-3; no reliable D call. This CDR3 is built from 17 residues. V lost 8 bases, J lost 0 bases, and 21 bases lay in between. Germline V lookup: CDR1 SEHNR, CDR2 FQNEAQ (reference sequence). DNA of the CDR3: TGTGCCAGCTGCTCTCTCTCGGCAGGACGAAGCACAGATACGCAGTATTTT. Translation gives CASCSLSAGRSTDTQYF.

This clonotype came up many times. The chain links TRBV5-4 to TRBJ2-4; a possible D gene is TRBD1 (5 bases). The CDR3 length is 13 residues. Trimming took 2 bases from V and 6 from J, leaving 9 bases between them. CDR1 SGHNT and CDR2 YYREEE come from the germline V gene (reference sequence). For the CDR3, the DNA is TGTGCCAGCAGCTTCAATCAGGGAAACATTCAGTACTTC. This sequence encodes CASSFNQGNIQYF.

The chain is built from TRBV12-3 or TRBV12-4 and TRBJ2-2, with 8 nucleotides matching TRBD2. The CDR3 extends over 15 amino acids. The V gene end was trimmed by 5 bases and the J gene end by 9 bases; junction bases not matched to a gene: 11. The CDR3 DNA follows: TGTGCCAGCAGTCAGAGCGGGGGCGGGGGCTGGGAGCTGTTTTTT. It is translated as CASSQSGGGGWELFF.

This clonotype was counted at least ten times. V is TRBV9 and J is TRBJ2-3; TRBD2 aligns across 7 bases. The trim removed 3 bases at V and 3 bases at J, leaving 19 bases unmatched. The CDR3 has 19 amino acids. Germline values: CDR1 SGDLS, CDR2 YYNGEE. CDR3 nucleotides: TGTGCCAGCAGCGGAGGATCTCCGGGGTGGCGGGGGAGAACAGATACGCAGTATTTT. This gives the protein CASSGGSPGWRGRTDTQYF.

The chain carries TRBV30 and TRBJ2-1; D is perhaps TRBD1 (5 bases). This CDR3 contains 14 residues. Trimming took off 4 bases at V and 0 bases at J, with 10 bases between the two ends. Germline CDR1 reads GTSNPN; CDR2 reads SVGIG (reference sequence). The CDR3 nucleotides read TGTGCCTGGAATAGGGGTAGCTCCTACAATGAGCAGTTCTTC. Translating it yields CAWNRGSSYNEQFF.

Concerning this clonotype itself: A much more abundant neighbour one base away suggests this may be a read error. V gene TRBV14 combines with J gene TRBJ2-7; D gene ambiguous. Germline CDR1 and CDR2: SGHDN and FVKESK. This CDR3 has 12 residues. CDR3 nucleotides: TGTGCCAGCAGGCAAGATTTTTACGAGCAGTACTTC. Amino acid sequence: CASRQDFYEQYF. The entire variable domain, with the rest obtained from reference TRBV14 and TRBJ2-7, is as follows: EAGVTQFPSHSVIEKGQTVTLRCDPISGHDNLYWYRRVMGKEIKFLLHFVKESKQDESGMPNNRFLAERTGGTYSTLKVQPAELEDSGVYFCASRQDFYEQYFGPGTRLTVT.